This T cell receptor (beta chain) was recovered during a study of T-cell memory formation after mild COVID-19. The study, taken as a whole, reports: SARS-CoV-2 specificity was not confirmed for second-wave clones peaking on day 37. CD4+ clones that contracted lay mainly in CM and EM; CD8+ ones lay in EMRA. A second wave expanding day 15 to 37 was CD4+-biased; contracting clones were balanced.

V was pared by 9 bases and J by 1 base, with 13 bases between. The CDR3 spans 14 residues. Germline V gene data show CDR1 as MNHEY and CDR2 as SVGEGT. This clonotype showed up just a few times. Its matching antigen is unknown. cDNA libraries for TCR alpha and TCR beta, carrying sample barcodes and UMIs, came from 5'RACE with constant-segment primers. TCRdb analysed the 5' RACE reads with MiXCR anew, one entry per CDR3 protein. Of around 300,000 distinct CDR3 sequences detected, about 20% appear once; the ten largest clones hold roughly 24%. The TCR originated in a young man who had mild COVID-19 (a few samples of this study predate the infection). Cell type and time point are not known. The sequencing sample was made of PBMCs or a T cell subset sorted from them (not recorded which). The J gene is TRBJ2-1, the V gene TRBV6-2 or TRBV6-3; D gene ambiguous. The CDR3 is CASQKTGSYNEQFF. The CDR3 nucleotides read TGTGCCAGTCAGAAAACCGGGTCCTACAATGAGCAGTTCTTC.